This T cell receptor (beta chain) was profiled in a study of cytomegalovirus exposure and HLA in healthy donors. Points on this clone: What it binds is unknown.

From the approximately 120-subject validation cohort, which was separate from the roughly 610-subject first cohort, the donors were drawn. Generated by immunoSEQ multiplex PCR, the TCRdb table keeps only in-frame clones and is missing some. The sample records about 140,000 clones, about 90% being singletons. General study results and limits: Associated with cytomegalovirus, according to the listing, were 164 TCR beta chains.

The V gene's germline CDR1 is SGHRS and CDR2 YFSETQ. The V end lost 4 bases, the J end lost 2 bases, and 11 bases lay between the germline ends. The CDR3 totals 14 residues. The clonotype comes from a man between 18 and 35 years old in good health and CMV-seronegative. Sequences were obtained from PBMCs. This chain links TRBV5-1 with TRBJ2-3; possible D gene TRBD2, 6 bases. As DNA, the CDR3 is TGCGCCAGCAGCGCGGGACGGTACACAGATACGCAGTATTTT. It translates to CASSAGRYTDTQYF.